The present T cell receptor (beta chain) was sequenced within a study of blood T cell repertoires in COVID-19. Background on the study: Samples of COVID-19 (acute and convalescent) were obtained from the United States, Italy and Spain.

V was trimmed by 2 bases and J by 9 bases, leaving 17 bases between them. The germline V gene encodes CDR1 MNHEY and CDR2 SVGAGI. The CDR3 totals 16 residues. Using immunoSEQ multiplex PCR, the repertoire was profiled, and TCRdb retains in-frame clones only, with some absent. The sample lists 150,000 to 200,000 clones; around 84% were seen once. Participants spanned ages about 18 to 89 years and resided in about two dozen US areas. Cohorts were determined from participant-reported clinical history. Either two negative PCRs, clearance, or symptom resolution qualified Cohort 3 donors as recovered. This clone has only a few counts.

The sequence was collected from a middle-aged man who had recovered from COVID-19. The chain is built from TRBV6-5 and TRBJ1-6; D is perhaps TRBD1 (6 bases). Material: PBMCs or T cells enriched from blood (not recorded which). CDR3 bases: TGTGCCAGCAGTTACGAGGGGGAGAGAAGACGTTCACCCCTCCACTTT. This gives the protein CASSYEGERRRSPLHF.